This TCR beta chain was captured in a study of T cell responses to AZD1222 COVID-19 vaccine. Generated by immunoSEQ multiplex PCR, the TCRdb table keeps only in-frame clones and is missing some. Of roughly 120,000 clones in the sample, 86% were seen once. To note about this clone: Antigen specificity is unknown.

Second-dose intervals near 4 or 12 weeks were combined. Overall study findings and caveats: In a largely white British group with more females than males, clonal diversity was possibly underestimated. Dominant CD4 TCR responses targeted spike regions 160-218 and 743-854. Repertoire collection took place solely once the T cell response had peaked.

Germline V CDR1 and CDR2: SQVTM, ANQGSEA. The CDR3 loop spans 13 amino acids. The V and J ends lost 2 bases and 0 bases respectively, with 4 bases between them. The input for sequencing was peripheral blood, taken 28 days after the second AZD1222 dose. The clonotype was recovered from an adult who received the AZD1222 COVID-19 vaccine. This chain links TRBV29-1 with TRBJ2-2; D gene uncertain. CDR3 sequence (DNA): TGCAGCGTTGAACAGGCGAACACCGGGGAGCTGTTTTTT. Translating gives CSVEQANTGELFF.